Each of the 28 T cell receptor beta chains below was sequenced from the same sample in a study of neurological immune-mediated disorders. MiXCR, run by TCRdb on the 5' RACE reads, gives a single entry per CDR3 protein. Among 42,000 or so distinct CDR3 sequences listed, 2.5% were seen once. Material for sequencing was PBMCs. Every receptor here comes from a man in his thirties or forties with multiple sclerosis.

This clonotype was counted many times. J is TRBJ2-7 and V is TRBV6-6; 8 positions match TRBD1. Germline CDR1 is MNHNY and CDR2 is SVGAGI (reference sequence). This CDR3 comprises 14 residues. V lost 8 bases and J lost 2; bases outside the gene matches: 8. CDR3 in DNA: TGTGCCAGCCAACAGGACAGGGCGGCCTACGAGCAGTACTTC. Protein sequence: CASQQDRAAYEQYF.

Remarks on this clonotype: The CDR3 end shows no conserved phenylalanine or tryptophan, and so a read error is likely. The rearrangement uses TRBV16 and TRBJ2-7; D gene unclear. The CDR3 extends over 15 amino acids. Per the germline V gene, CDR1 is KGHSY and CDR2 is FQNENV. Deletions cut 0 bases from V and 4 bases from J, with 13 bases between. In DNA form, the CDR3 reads TGTGCCAGCAGCCAATCGAGAGCTCTTCCTTACGAGCAGTACGGC. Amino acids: CASSQSRALPYEQYG.

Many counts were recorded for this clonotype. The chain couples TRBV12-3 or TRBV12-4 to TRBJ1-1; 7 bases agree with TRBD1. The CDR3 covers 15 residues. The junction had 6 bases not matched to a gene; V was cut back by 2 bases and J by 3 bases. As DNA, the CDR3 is TGTGCCAGCAGTTTACGCCGACAGGGCGACACTGAAGCTTTCTTT. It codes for CASSLRRQGDTEAFF.

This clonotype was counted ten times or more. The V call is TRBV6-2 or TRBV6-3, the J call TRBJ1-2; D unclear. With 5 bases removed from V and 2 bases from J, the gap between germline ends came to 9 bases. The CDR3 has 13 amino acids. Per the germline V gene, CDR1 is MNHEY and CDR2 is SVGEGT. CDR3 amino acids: CASSIRENYGYTF. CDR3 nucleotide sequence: TGTGCCAGCAGTATCCGGGAAAACTATGGCTACACCTTC.

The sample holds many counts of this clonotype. The CDR3 DNA is TGTGCCAGCAGTTTTCCCAGCGGGCAAACAGATACGCAGTATTTT. It encodes CASSFPSGQTDTQYF. The V call is TRBV12-3 or TRBV12-4, the J call TRBJ2-3; the D gene is possibly TRBD2 (6 bases). This CDR3 comprises 15 residues. Trimming pared 3 bases from V and 3 bases from J, leaving 13 bases between.

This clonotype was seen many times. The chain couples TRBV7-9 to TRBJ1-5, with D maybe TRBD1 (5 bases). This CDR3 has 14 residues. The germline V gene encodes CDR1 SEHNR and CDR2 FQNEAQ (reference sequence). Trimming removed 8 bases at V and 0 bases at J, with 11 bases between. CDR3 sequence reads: CASANGHSNQPQHF. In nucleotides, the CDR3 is TGTGCCAGCGCTAACGGACATAGCAATCAGCCCCAGCATTTT.

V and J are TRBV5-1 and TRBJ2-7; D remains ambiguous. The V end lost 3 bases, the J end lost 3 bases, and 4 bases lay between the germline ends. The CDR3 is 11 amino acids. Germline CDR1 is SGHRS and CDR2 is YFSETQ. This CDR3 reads CASSSYYEQYF. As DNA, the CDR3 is TGCGCCAGCAGCTCCTACTACGAGCAGTACTTC.

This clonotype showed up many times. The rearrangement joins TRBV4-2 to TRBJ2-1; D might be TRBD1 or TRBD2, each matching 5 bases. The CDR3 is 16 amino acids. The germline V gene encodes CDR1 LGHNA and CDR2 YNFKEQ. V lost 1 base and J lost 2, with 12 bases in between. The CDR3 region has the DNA TGTGCCAGCAGCCAAGGGCAGGGACGAACCTACAATGAGCAGTTCTTC. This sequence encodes CASSQGQGRTYNEQFF.

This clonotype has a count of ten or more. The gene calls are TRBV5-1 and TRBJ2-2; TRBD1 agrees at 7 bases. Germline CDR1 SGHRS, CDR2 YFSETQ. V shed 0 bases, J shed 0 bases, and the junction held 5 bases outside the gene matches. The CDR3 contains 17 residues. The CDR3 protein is CASSLARGSSNTGELFF. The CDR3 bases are TGCGCCAGCAGCTTGGCCAGGGGGTCATCGAACACCGGGGAGCTGTTTTTT.

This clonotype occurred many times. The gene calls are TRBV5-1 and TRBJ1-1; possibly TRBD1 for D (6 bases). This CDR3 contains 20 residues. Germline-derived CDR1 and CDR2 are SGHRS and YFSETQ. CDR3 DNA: TGCGCTCATAATTTGGGGGCCGGGGGGTTTCGTGGTTGGGTGTACACTGAAGCTTTCTTT. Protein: CAHNLGAGGFRGWVYTEAFF.

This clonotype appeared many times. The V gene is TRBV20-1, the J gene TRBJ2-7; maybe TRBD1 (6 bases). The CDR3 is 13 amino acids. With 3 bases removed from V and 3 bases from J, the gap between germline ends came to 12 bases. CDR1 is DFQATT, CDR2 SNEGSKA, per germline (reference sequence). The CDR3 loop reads CSASTGTSYEQYF. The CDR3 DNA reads TGCAGTGCTAGCACGGGGACAAGCTACGAGCAGTACTTC.

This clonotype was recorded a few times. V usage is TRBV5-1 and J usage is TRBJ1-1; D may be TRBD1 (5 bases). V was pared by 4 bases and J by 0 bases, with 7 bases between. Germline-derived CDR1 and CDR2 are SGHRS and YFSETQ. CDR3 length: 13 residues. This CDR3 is CASSAGLNTEAFF. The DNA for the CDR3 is TGCGCCAGCAGCGCAGGGCTGAACACTGAAGCTTTCTTT.

CDR3 sequence reads: CASSLGQKGADTQYF. The CDR3 DNA is TGTGCCAGCAGCTTAGGACAAAAAGGGGCAGATACGCAGTATTTT. The J gene is TRBJ2-3, the V gene TRBV11-3; a possible D gene is TRBD1 (5 bases). The V and J ends lost 1 base and 4 bases respectively, with 12 bases between them. This CDR3 comprises 15 residues. Germline V CDR1 and CDR2: SGHNT, YENEEA.

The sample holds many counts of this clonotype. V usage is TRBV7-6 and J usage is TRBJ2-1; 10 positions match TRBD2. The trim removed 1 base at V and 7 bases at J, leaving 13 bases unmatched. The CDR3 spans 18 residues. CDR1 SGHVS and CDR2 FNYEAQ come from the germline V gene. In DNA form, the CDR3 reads TGTGCCAGCAGCTTAGTAATCGGTTTAAGCGGGGGGGCTAATGAGCAGTTCTTC. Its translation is CASSLVIGLSGGANEQFF.

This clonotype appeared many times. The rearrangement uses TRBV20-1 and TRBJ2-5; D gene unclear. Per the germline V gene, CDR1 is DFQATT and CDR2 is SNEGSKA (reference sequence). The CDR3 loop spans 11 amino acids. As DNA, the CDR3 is TGCAACCCGACGGATCAAGAGACCCAGTACTTC. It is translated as CNPTDQETQYF.

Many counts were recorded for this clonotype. The CDR3 sequence: CASSQDRKGLPGANVLTF. CDR3 nucleotide sequence: TGTGCCAGCAGCCAAGATCGTAAGGGGCTTCCTGGGGCCAACGTCCTGACTTTC. This chain uses TRBV3-1 with TRBJ2-6, with a possible D match to TRBD1 (5 bases). The CDR3 is 18 amino acids. CDR1 is LGHDT and CDR2 is YNNKEL in the germline V gene (reference sequence). V dropped 0 bases and J dropped 2 bases, with 14 bases sitting between them.

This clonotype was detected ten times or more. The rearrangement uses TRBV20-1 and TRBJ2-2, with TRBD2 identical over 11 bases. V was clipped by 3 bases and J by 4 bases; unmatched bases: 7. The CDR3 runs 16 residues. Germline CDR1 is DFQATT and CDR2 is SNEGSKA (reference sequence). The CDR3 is CSARPPGLAATGELFF. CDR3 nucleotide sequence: TGCAGTGCTAGGCCACCGGGACTAGCGGCCACCGGGGAGCTGTTTTTT.

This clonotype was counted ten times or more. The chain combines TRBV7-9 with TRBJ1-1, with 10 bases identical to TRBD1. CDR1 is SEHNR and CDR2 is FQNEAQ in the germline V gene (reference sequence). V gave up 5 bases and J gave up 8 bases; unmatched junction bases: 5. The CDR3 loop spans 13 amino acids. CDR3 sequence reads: CASSLRDRGEAFF. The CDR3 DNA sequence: TGTGCCAGCAGCCTCCGGGACAGGGGCGAAGCTTTCTTT. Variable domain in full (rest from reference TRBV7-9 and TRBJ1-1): DTGVSQNPRHKITKRGQNVTFRCDPISEHNRLYWYRQTLGQGPEFLTYFQNEAQLEKSRLLSDRFSAERPKGSFSTLEIQRTEQGDSAMYLCASSLRDRGEAFFGQGTRLTVV.

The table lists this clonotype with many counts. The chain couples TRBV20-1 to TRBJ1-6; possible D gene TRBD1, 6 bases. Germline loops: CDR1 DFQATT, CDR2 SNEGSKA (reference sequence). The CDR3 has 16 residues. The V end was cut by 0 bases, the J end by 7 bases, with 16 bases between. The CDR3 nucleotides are TGCAGTGCTAGAGATTTAGGGGGAATAGGGAATTCACCCCTCCACTTT. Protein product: CSARDLGGIGNSPLHF.

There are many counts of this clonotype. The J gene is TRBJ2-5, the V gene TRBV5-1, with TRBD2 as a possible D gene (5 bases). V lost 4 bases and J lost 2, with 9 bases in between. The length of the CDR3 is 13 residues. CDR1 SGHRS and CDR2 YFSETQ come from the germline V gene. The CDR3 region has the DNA TGCGCCAGCAGCGGGCCGGGGCAAGAGACCCAGTACTTC. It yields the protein CASSGPGQETQYF.

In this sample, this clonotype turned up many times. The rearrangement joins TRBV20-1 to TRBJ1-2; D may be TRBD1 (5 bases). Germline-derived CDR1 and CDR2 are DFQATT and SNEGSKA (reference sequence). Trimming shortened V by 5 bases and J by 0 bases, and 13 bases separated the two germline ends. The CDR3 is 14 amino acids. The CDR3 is CSAAPDSSNYGYTF. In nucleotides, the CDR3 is TGCAGTGCTGCCCCCGACAGCTCTAACTATGGCTACACCTTC.

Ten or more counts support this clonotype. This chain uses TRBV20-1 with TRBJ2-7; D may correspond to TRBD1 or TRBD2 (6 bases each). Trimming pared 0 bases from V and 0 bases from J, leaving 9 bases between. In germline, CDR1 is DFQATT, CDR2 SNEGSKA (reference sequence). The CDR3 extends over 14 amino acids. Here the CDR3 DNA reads TGCAGTGCTAGAGACAGGGGACTCTCCTACGAGCAGTACTTC. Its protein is CSARDRGLSYEQYF.

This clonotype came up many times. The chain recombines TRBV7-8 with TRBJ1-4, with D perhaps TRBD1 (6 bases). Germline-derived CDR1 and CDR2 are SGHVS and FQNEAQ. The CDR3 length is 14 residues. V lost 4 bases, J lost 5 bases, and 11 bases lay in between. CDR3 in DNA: TGTGCCAGCAGCTCACAGGGACTGAATGAAAAACTGTTTTTT. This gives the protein CASSSQGLNEKLFF.

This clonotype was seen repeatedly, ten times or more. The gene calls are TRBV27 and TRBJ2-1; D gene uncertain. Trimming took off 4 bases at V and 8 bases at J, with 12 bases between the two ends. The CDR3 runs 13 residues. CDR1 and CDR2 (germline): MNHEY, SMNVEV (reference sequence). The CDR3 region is CASSYRTNYEQFF. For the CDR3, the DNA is TGTGCCAGCAGTTACCGGACGAATTATGAGCAGTTCTTC.

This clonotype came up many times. CDR3 residues: CASSLEVPGSEQYF. In DNA, the CDR3 is TGCGCCAGCAGCTTGGAGGTCCCAGGGTCCGAGCAGTACTTC. J is TRBJ2-7 and V is TRBV5-1; TRBD1 is a possible D gene (5 bases). V lost 0 bases, J lost 6 bases, and 13 bases lay in between. Germline V gene sequence: CDR1 SGHRS, CDR2 YFSETQ. The CDR3 has 14 residues.

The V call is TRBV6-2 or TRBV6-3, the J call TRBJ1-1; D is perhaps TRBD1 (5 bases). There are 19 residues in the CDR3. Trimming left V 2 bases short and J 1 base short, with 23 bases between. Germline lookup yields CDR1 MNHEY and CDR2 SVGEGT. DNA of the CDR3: TGTGCCAGCAGTTACGCGCGGGGGTCTGCAAACCGTCCGAACACTGAAGCTTTCTTT. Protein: CASSYARGSANRPNTEAFF.

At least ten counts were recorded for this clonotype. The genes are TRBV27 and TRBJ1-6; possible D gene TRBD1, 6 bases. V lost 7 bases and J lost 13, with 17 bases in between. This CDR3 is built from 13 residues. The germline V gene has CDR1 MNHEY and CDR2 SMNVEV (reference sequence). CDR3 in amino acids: CASKGTLASPLHF. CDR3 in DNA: TGTGCCAGCAAAGGGACACTTGCCAGTCCCCTCCACTTT.

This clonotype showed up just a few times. The CDR3 is CSAPGLAGYNEQFF. The CDR3 DNA is TGCAGTGCCCCGGGACTAGCGGGGTACAATGAGCAGTTCTTC. The chain recombines TRBV20-1 with TRBJ2-1; 13 bases are shared with TRBD2. Germline trimming cut 6 bases from V and 4 bases from J; bases unmatched to any gene: 3. In germline, CDR1 is DFQATT, CDR2 SNEGSKA (reference sequence). The CDR3 loop spans 14 amino acids.